These 7 T cell receptor beta chains came from one sample sequenced in a study of T cell changes during pregnancy in multiple sclerosis. Measured with immunoSEQ multiplex PCR; TCRdb has only the in-frame clones, and not every one. The top ten clones hold 0.47% of a sample with about 36,000 clones, 91% of them seen once. The sample here was CD4+ T cells from peripheral blood mononuclear cells, taken in the second trimester of pregnancy. All receptors come from a female donor in good health, enrolled as a control in a pregnancy study.

The chain recombines TRBV6-1 with TRBJ2-5; 9 nucleotides align to TRBD1. This CDR3 comprises 12 residues. With 10 bases clipped from V and 5 bases from J, the junction kept 5 bases outside the gene matches. Germline CDR1 MNHNS, CDR2 SASEGT. CDR3 sequence (DNA): TGTGCCACCGGGACAGGGATGGAGACCCAGTACTTC. This encodes CATGTGMETQYF.

The V call is TRBV28, the J call TRBJ2-7; tentatively, D is TRBD2 (7 bases). The CDR3 totals 14 residues. V lost 7 bases to trimming and J lost 2 bases, with 15 bases between them. Germline CDR1 is MDHEN and CDR2 is SYDVKM. As DNA, the CDR3 is TGTGCCAGCATCAAAGGGGGGGTCCCCTACGAGCAGTACTTC. This sequence encodes CASIKGGVPYEQYF.

This sequence joins TRBV6-5 and TRBJ2-1; TRBD1 matches 7 bases. With 0 bases clipped from V and 9 bases from J, the junction kept 8 bases outside the gene matches. CDR1 MNHEY and CDR2 SVGAGI come from the germline V gene. The CDR3 is 15 residues long. The CDR3 DNA is TGTGCCAGCAGTTACTCGAGTAACAGGGGTTTTGAGCAGTTCTTC. Its translation is CASSYSSNRGFEQFF.

The chain combines TRBV19 with TRBJ1-1, with D possibly matching TRBD1 (6 bases). Germline V gene sequence: CDR1 LNHDA, CDR2 SQIVND (reference sequence). Trimming cost V 7 bases and J 4 bases, with 13 bases left between them. The CDR3 totals 13 residues. CDR3 DNA: TGTGCCAGTAACTCAATGGGGGCCACTGAAGCTTTCTTT. Translating gives CASNSMGATEAFF.

The rearrangement joins TRBV19 to TRBJ2-7; no firm D call. V was shortened by 4 bases and J by 3 bases, with 10 bases between the two germline ends. CDR3 length: 13 residues. Germline V gene data show CDR1 as LNHDA and CDR2 as SQIVND (reference sequence). CDR3 nucleotide sequence: TGTGCCAGTAGTACCGGGTACTACTACGAGCAGTACTTC. It yields the protein CASSTGYYYEQYF.

This clone was picked up a small number of times. The chain is built from TRBV6-1 and TRBJ2-7, with a weak D call TRBD2 (6 bases). The CDR3 totals 14 residues. The germline gives CDR1 MNHNS, CDR2 SASEGT. Trimming cost V 0 bases and J 4 bases, with 10 bases left between them. DNA for the CDR3: TGTGCCAGCAGTGAAGCGGGCGGGGAATACGAGCAGTACTTC. This translates into CASSEAGGEYEQYF.

The count of this clone is one. The V call is TRBV6-6, the J call TRBJ2-2; D may be TRBD1 (6 bases). This CDR3 contains 14 residues. Trimming cost V 5 bases and J 6 bases, with 13 bases left between them. Germline V gene data show CDR1 as MNHNY and CDR2 as SVGAGI (reference sequence). The CDR3 bases are TGTGCCAGCAGTAACAGGGAAACGGCCGGGGAGCTGTTTTTT. Translated, it gives CASSNRETAGELFF.